These 4 T cell receptor beta chains were sequenced from one sample in a study of blood T cells in healthy people across ages. Next came a second PCR, run for roughly 6 to 11 cycles, which used a sample-barcoded 5' primer along with a J-beta primer mix. From the 5' RACE reads, TCRdb called clonotypes with MiXCR, one entry per CDR3 protein. Of about 1.1 million distinct CDR3 sequences in the sample, approximately 38% are singletons; the top ten hold around 12%. Material for sequencing was blood. These receptors came from a man aged 18 to 30 in good health.

The chain employs TRBV6-1 and TRBJ2-3; D may be TRBD1 (6 bases). CDR1 is MNHNS and CDR2 is SASEGT in the germline V gene. V was shortened by 6 bases and J by 1 base, with 20 bases between the two germline ends. This CDR3 is built from 17 residues. The CDR3 reads CASRPLAGEVRTDTQYF. Written as DNA, the CDR3 is TGTGCCAGCAGGCCACTCGCAGGGGAAGTACGCACAGATACGCAGTATTTT.

This chain links TRBV20-1 with TRBJ1-2, with 8 bases lining up with TRBD1. V was pared by 0 bases and J by 8 bases, with 14 bases of the junction left unmatched. This CDR3 contains 16 residues. CDR1 and CDR2 from the germline V gene are DFQATT and SNEGSKA (reference sequence). The CDR3 loop reads CSARDCAGGGSLGYTF. The CDR3 DNA reads as TGCAGTGCTAGAGATTGTGCAGGGGGCGGAAGTTTAGGCTACACCTTC.

The V and J genes are TRBV20-1 and TRBJ2-3; TRBD2 is a possible D gene (5 bases). The CDR3 runs 17 residues. Trimming left V 0 bases short and J 2 bases short, with 18 bases between. Looked up from germline, CDR1 is DFQATT and CDR2 is SNEGSKA (reference sequence). The CDR3 nucleotides read TGCAGTGCTAGAGATCGGATTGGCAGGACTTACACAGATACGCAGTATTTT. It encodes CSARDRIGRTYTDTQYF.

This clonotype has at least ten counts. The chain uses TRBV6-6 and TRBJ2-5; TRBD1 matches at 9 bases. The CDR3 extends over 14 amino acids. Per the germline V gene, CDR1 is MNHNY and CDR2 is SVGAGI (reference sequence). V was pared by 2 bases and J by 3 bases, with 1 base of the junction left unmatched. CDR3 coding DNA: TGTGCCAGCAGTTACGGACAGGGGAAAGAGACCCAGTACTTC. Amino acids: CASSYGQGKETQYF.